Listed below are T cell receptor beta chains from one sample, sequenced in a study of blood T cell repertoires in COVID-19. This table comes from immunoSEQ multiplex PCR, and its TCRdb copy is limited to in-frame clones, with some not included. The sample carries fewer than 150,000 clones, 75% to 90% recorded once. The material sequenced was PBMCs or T cells enriched from blood (not recorded which). These receptors all come from a young man who had recovered from COVID-19. The CDR3 runs from the conserved cysteine through the conserved F or W. Each record gives: CDR3 protein, CDR3 DNA, D gene, V gene, clone size, CDR3 length, J gene. A D gene is named only where the DNA matches it firmly. A row's size may be missing; if present it is once, few, many or a size class.

CASSPLAGGVPGNTIYF | TGTGCCAGCAGCCCTCTAGCAGGCGGAGTCCCTGGAAACACCATATATTTT | - | TRBV3-1/TRBV3-2 | - | 17 | TRBJ1-3
CASTPPGQLNQPQHF | TGTGCCAGTACCCCGCCCGGACAGCTCAATCAGCCCCAGCATTTT | - | TRBV19 | - | 15 | TRBJ1-5
CASSLEGRVHEKLFF | TGCGCCAGCAGCTTGGAGGGGAGGGTTCATGAAAAACTGTTTTTT | - | TRBV5-1 | once | 15 | TRBJ1-4
CASSLGGQGALGNTIYF | TGTGCCAGCAGCTTAGGAGGACAGGGGGCCCTTGGAAACACCATATATTTT | TRBD1 | TRBV7-9 | - | 17 | TRBJ1-3
CASSQALGASGKSSYNEQFF | TGTGCCAGCAGCCAAGCTCTCGGGGCTAGCGGGAAGAGCTCCTACAATGAGCAGTTCTTC | TRBD2 | TRBV3-1/TRBV3-2 | - | 20 | TRBJ2-1
CASSLGHNYGYTF | TGTGCCAGCAGCTTGGGACATAACTATGGCTACACCTTC | - | TRBV7-8 | - | 13 | TRBJ1-2
CSASWFGDSSYNSPLHF | TGCAGTGCTAGTTGGTTCGGGGATAGCTCCTATAATTCACCCCTCCACTTT | - | TRBV20-1 | - | 17 | TRBJ1-6
CASRLRANEQFF | TGTGCCAGCAGGCTCAGGGCCAATGAGCAGTTCTTC | - | TRBV6-5 | once | 12 | TRBJ2-1
CASSEWTSGPTDTQYF | TGCGCCAGCAGTGAATGGACTAGCGGTCCCACAGATACGCAGTATTTT | TRBD2 | TRBV10-2 | - | 16 | TRBJ2-3
CASSLSGSTEAFF | TGTGCCAGCAGTTTATCGGGGAGCACTGAAGCTTTCTTT | - | TRBV27 | - | 13 | TRBJ1-1
CASSYRSYGSSYNEQFF | TGTGCCAGCAGTTACAGGAGCTACGGGAGCTCCTACAATGAGCAGTTCTTC | - | TRBV6-2/TRBV6-3 | few | 17 | TRBJ2-1
CASSPTGGVNYGYTF | TGTGCCAGCTCACCTACTGGCGGGGTGAACTATGGCTACACCTTC | - | TRBV18 | - | 15 | TRBJ1-2
CASRIPGQGADTQYF | TGTGCCAGCAGAATACCGGGACAGGGGGCCGATACGCAGTATTTT | TRBD1 | TRBV6-5 | - | 15 | TRBJ2-3
CATSARDRGGTDTQYF | TGTGCCACCAGTGCCAGGGACAGGGGTGGCACAGATACGCAGTATTTT | TRBD1 | TRBV24-1 | - | 16 | TRBJ2-3
CASSPKGGQDPNTEAFF | TGTGCCAGCAGCCCTAAGGGAGGACAAGATCCGAACACTGAAGCTTTCTTT | - | TRBV7-9 | - | 17 | TRBJ1-1
CASSLRERAENIQYF | TGCGCCAGCAGCTTGCGGGAGCGGGCCGAAAACATTCAGTACTTC | - | TRBV5-1 | - | 15 | TRBJ2-4
CASSDTDRGTEAFF | TGTGCCAGCAGTGATACTGACAGGGGGACTGAAGCTTTCTTT | TRBD1 | TRBV6-4 | few | 14 | TRBJ1-1
CATSDLLVRAYGYTF | TGTGCCACCAGTGATTTGTTGGTCAGGGCATATGGCTACACCTTC | - | TRBV24-1 | - | 15 | TRBJ1-2
CSAYMNNYGYTF | TGCAGCGCTTACATGAATAACTATGGCTACACCTTC | - | TRBV29-1 | - | 12 | TRBJ1-2
CASSELDGGSGNTIYF | TGTGCCAGCAGTGAGCTAGACGGTGGGTCTGGAAACACCATATATTTT | - | TRBV6-1 | - | 16 | TRBJ1-3
CASSMTGGNEQYF | TGTGCCAGTTCTATGACAGGGGGTAACGAGCAGTACTTC | TRBD1 | TRBV19 | - | 13 | TRBJ2-7
CASSRTSGGYEQFF | TGTGCCAGCAGCAGGACTAGCGGGGGCTATGAGCAGTTCTTC | TRBD2 | TRBV11-2 | few | 14 | TRBJ2-1
CAWSVIRTAGAGNTIYF | TGTGCCTGGAGTGTAATACGTACAGCGGGCGCTGGAAACACCATATATTTT | - | TRBV30 | - | 17 | TRBJ1-3
CASSPSRLSGNTIYF | TGTGCCAGCAGCCCAAGCAGACTCTCTGGAAACACCATATATTTT | - | TRBV7-8 | once | 15 | TRBJ1-3
CASSQDPFPSGSVHEQYF | TGCGCCAGCAGCCAAGACCCCTTTCCCAGCGGCTCCGTCCACGAGCAGTACTTC | - | TRBV4-1 | - | 18 | TRBJ2-7
CASSATSGRAIDTQYF | TGTGCCAGCAGCGCGACTAGCGGGAGGGCCATAGATACGCAGTATTTT | TRBD2 | TRBV9 | once | 16 | TRBJ2-3
CAWSRSRSYEQYF | TGTGCCTGGAGTCGGTCCAGGTCCTACGAGCAGTACTTC | - | TRBV30 | - | 13 | TRBJ2-7
CASSPGQGDYGYTF | TGCGCCAGCAGCCCAGGACAGGGTGACTATGGCTACACCTTC | TRBD1 | TRBV5-1 | - | 14 | TRBJ1-2
CASSTRGNNNYGYTF | TGTGCCAGCAGCACCAGGGGGAACAACAACTATGGCTACACCTTC | TRBD1 | TRBV7-2 | - | 15 | TRBJ1-2
CASSPPEANTDTQYF | TGTGCCAGCAGCCCTCCGGAAGCGAACACAGATACGCAGTATTTT | - | TRBV7-2 | - | 15 | TRBJ2-3
CASSVSLVDRGLANYGYTF | TGTGCCAGCAGCGTAAGCCTAGTGGACAGGGGGTTGGCAAACTATGGCTACACCTTC | TRBD1 | TRBV9 | - | 19 | TRBJ1-2
CASSQGGSNTGELFF | TGTGCCAGCAGCCAGGGAGGGAGCAACACCGGGGAGCTGTTTTTT | TRBD2 | TRBV4-2 | - | 15 | TRBJ2-2
CASSEQGQGNQPQHF | TGTGCCAGCAGTGAACAGGGGCAAGGCAATCAGCCCCAGCATTTT | - | TRBV2 | - | 15 | TRBJ1-5
CASSFDGGAQYF | TGTGCCAGCAGCTTCGACGGAGGGGCCCAGTACTTC | - | TRBV7-6 | once | 12 | TRBJ2-5
CASSISGADEQFF | TGTGCCAGTAGTATATCGGGAGCCGATGAGCAGTTCTTC | - | TRBV19 | - | 13 | TRBJ2-1
CASSIGSPWRLGSYEQYF | TGTGCCAGTAGTATTGGATCTCCCTGGCGGCTAGGAAGCTACGAGCAGTACTTC | - | TRBV19 | - | 18 | TRBJ2-7
CASSHSQGAGELFF | TGTGCCAGCAGCCATTCCCAGGGGGCCGGGGAGCTGTTTTTT | TRBD1 | TRBV3-1/TRBV3-2 | once | 14 | TRBJ2-2
CASSDNRELRVQYF | TGTGCCAGCAGCGATAACAGGGAACTACGTGTGCAGTACTTC | - | TRBV5-5 | few | 14 | TRBJ2-7
CASSQGGSDYNEQFF | TGTGCCAGCAGCCAAGGGGGTAGCGACTACAATGAGCAGTTCTTC | - | TRBV14 | once | 15 | TRBJ2-1
CASSYGSRQGIEKLFF | TGCGCCAGCAGCTACGGATCGAGACAGGGGATTGAAAAACTGTTTTTT | TRBD1 | TRBV5-1 | - | 16 | TRBJ1-4
CASSLQGTANIQYF | TGTGCCAGCAGCTTGCAGGGTACGGCAAACATTCAGTACTTC | - | TRBV5-6 | - | 14 | TRBJ2-4
CASSLAGSTNEKLFF | TGCGCCAGCAGCTTGGCAGGGTCAACTAATGAAAAACTGTTTTTT | - | TRBV5-1 | - | 15 | TRBJ1-4